This T cell receptor beta chain comes out of a study of neoadjuvant anti-PD-1 for oral cavity cancer. Overall study results and limits: Larger post-treatment preexisting tumor clones tracked with greater tumor shrinkage. Only three patients per response group were TCR-analyzed; validation needed.

With respect to this clone: Its specificity is unknown.

The V and J ends lost 3 bases and 4 bases, in that order; junction bases with no gene match: 13. Germline-derived CDR1 and CDR2 are SQVTM and ANQGSEA. The CDR3 spans 17 residues. Produced via immunoSEQ multiplex PCR; TCRdb's table is partial and in-frame only. The sample shows around 12,000 clones, roughly 60% of them seen only once. These newly diagnosed stage II-IVA oral cavity squamous cell carcinoma patients had no prior systemic or radiation treatment. Patients had HPV-negative, locally advanced oral cavity squamous cell carcinoma. The specimen was tumor tissue, collected before nivolumab (anti-PD-1) treatment. The chain is built from TRBV29-1 and TRBJ2-1, with 9 bases lining up with TRBD2. The clonotype was recovered from a person aged 35-79 years with oral cavity squamous cell carcinoma. CDR3 sequence: CSVEGSGSGNWYNEQFF. Written as DNA, the CDR3 is TGCAGCGTTGAGGGTAGCGGGAGCGGCAATTGGTACAATGAGCAGTTCTTC.